This TCR beta chain came from a study of vaccination effects on CD4 cells after COVID-19 (dated by TCRdb to 2022 to 2024). Broadly, across the study: Participants received two doses of either the BNT162b2 or the mRNA-1273 mRNA SARS-CoV-2 vaccine. Cultures from other donors in the study were sequenced using the Oncomine TCR Beta short-read assay on an Illumina iSeq 100. SARS-CoV-2 spike-specific CD4+ TCR repertoires from before and after mRNA vaccination were compared in COVID-19 convalescent patients and in infection-naive vaccine recipients. A total of some eleven COVID-19 convalescent patients and a handful of SARS-CoV-2-naive healthy vaccine recipients were included in the full study. In a couple of convalescent patients, pre-vaccine samples were collected 16 days and one week ahead of the first dose, 142 and 148 days after COVID-19 diagnosis.

In the ViraFEST assay, PBMC were stimulated with viral peptide pools, and TCR sequencing was then used to find antigen-specific CD4+ T cell clonotypes based on their expansion. After approximately eleven days of culture, CD4+ T cells were isolated with the EasySep CD4+ T cell isolation kit. PCR-confirmed SARS-CoV-2 infection had occurred in convalescent patients between March and December 2020, before the Alpha, Beta and Delta variants emerged in the United States. Two million PBMC per well were cultured in IMDM with about 5% human AB serum, 10 IU/ml IL-2 and gentamicin, plus 10 ug/ml peptides. For the negative control culture condition, an HIV-1 Nef peptide pool was used. Half of the culture medium was replaced with fresh IL-2-containing medium on days 3 and 7. Unless otherwise noted, each peptide stimulation condition was cultured in triplicate wells. PBMC were separated from whole blood using Ficoll-Paque Plus gradient centrifugation and were then either cryopreserved at -140C or used fresh. Genomic DNA was extracted from cultured CD4+ T cells with the QIAamp micro DNA kit.

Including cysteine and phenylalanine, the CDR3 has 13 amino acids. The entry retains the CDR3 DNA only, 39 bases that are in frame from base 1. Reading the germline V gene (reference sequence) gives CDR1 GTSNPN and CDR2 SVGIG. V and J are truncated by 0 bases and 5 bases respectively, leaving an intervening sequence of 8 bases. Turning to this clone: What antigen it recognizes has not been identified. Within one base of it there is no much larger clone, and no base qualities were kept.

What the work shows at the level of the full study, not this receptor alone: The study was limited by a small number of convalescent patients and lacked early post-infection timepoints. At late post-vaccination timepoints, both infection-induced and vaccine-induced clones showed marked clonal contraction, consistent with waning T cell responses. In convalescent patients, the post-vaccine spike-reactive repertoire was composed mainly of new vaccine-induced clones that were largely distinct from infection-induced clones.

The library relied on the immunoSEQ multiplex PCR assay. TCR beta CDR3 sequencing was performed on DNA from the cultured, isolated CD4+ T cells. The authors' analysis ran thus. The analysis removed non-productive TCR sequences, trimmed reads to the CDR3 region, and retained only CDR3s that were 7 or more amino acids long. Antigen-specific clonotypes were identified using the MANAFEST web app by comparison of expansion in peptide wells against reference cultures. To count as positive, a clone had to show expansion at FDR<0.05 compared with the reference and with all other wells, an odds ratio above 5, and a frequency above 0.1% in two replicate wells. Clonotypes significantly expanded in SARS-CoV-2 spike wells and in at least one common cold coronavirus spike condition were defined as cross-reactive. Levenshtein distance calculated with the stringdist R package was used to assess CDR3 similarity, and unrooted trees were constructed with ape in R 3.6.1. TCRdb provides this immuneACCESS table in a form limited to in-frame rearrangements. Some clones are lacking; in checked studies, under half of them reflect an unresolved V gene, and why the rest are absent is not known. V and J calls and clone size come straight from that table; D and trimming were deduced from the DNA. Here the sample has tens of thousands of clones; roughly 77% occur a single time. 5% to 6.5% of the sample is in the top ten clones.

This chain joins TRBV30 to TRBJ1-5; TRBD1 is possibly the D segment (5 matching bases). The source material was CD4+ T cells from PBMCs cultured with HIV peptides, sampled before COVID-19 vaccination. This specimen's cell subset or site label, interpreted: HIV-1 Nef peptide pool negative control/reference culture. The clonotype was recovered from a human donor who had a prior SARS-CoV-2 infection. At the DNA level, the sequence is TGTGCCTGGAGTGTACAGGAGCATCAGCCCCAGCATTTT. This sequence encodes CAWSVQEHQPQHF.